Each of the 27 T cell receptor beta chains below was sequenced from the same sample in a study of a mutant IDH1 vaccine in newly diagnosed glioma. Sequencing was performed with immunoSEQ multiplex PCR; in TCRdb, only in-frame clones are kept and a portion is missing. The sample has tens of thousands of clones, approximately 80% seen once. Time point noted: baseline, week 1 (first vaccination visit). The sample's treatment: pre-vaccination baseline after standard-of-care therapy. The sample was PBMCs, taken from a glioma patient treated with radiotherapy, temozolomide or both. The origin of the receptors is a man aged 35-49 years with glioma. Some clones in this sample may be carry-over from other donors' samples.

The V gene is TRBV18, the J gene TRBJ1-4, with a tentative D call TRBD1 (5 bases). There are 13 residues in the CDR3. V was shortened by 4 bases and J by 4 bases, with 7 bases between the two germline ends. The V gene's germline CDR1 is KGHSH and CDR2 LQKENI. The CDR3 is CASSLDSNEKLFF. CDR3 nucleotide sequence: TGTGCCAGCTCACTCGACAGTAATGAAAAACTGTTTTTT.

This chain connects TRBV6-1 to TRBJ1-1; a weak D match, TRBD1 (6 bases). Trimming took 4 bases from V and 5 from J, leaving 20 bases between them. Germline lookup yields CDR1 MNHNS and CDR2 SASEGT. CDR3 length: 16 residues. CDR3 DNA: TGTGCCAGCAGTGGGGGACATGGGGAAAAACGGACTGAAGCTTTCTTT. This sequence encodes CASSGGHGEKRTEAFF.

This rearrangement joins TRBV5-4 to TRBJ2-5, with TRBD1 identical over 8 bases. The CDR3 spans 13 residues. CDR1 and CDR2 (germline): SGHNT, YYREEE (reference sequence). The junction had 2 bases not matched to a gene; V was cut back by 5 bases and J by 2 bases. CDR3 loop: CASSGDRQETQYF. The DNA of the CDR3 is TGTGCCAGCAGTGGGGACAGGCAAGAGACCCAGTACTTC.

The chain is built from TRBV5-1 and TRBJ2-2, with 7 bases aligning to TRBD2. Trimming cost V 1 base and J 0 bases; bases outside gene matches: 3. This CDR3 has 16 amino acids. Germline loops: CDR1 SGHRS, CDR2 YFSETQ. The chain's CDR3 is CASSLREGTNTGELFF. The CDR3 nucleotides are TGCGCCAGCAGCTTGAGGGAGGGGACGAACACCGGGGAGCTGTTTTTT. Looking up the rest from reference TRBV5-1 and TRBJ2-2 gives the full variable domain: KAGVTQTPRYLIKTRGQQVTLSCSPISGHRSVSWYQQTPGQGLQFLFEYFSETQRNKGNFPGRFSGRQFSNSRSEMNVSTLELGDSALYLCASSLREGTNTGELFFGEGSRLTVL.

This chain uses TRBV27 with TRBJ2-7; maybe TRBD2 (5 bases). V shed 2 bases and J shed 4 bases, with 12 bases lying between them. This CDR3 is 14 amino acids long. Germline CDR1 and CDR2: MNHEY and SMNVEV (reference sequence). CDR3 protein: CASSLKDGGYEQYF. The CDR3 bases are TGTGCCAGCAGTTTAAAAGACGGAGGTTACGAGCAGTACTTC.

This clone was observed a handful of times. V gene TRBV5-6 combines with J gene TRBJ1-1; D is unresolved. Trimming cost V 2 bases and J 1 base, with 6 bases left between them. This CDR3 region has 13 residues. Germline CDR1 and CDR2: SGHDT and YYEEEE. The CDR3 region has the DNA TGTGCCAGCAGCTTTTGGCGGAACACTGAAGCTTTCTTT. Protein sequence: CASSFWRNTEAFF.

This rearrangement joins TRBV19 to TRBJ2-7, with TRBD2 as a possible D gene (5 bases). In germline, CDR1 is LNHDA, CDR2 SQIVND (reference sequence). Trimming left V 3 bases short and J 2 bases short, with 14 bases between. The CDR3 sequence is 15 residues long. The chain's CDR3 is CASSMAEGRAYEQYF. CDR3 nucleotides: TGTGCCAGTAGTATGGCAGAGGGTCGAGCCTACGAGCAGTACTTC.

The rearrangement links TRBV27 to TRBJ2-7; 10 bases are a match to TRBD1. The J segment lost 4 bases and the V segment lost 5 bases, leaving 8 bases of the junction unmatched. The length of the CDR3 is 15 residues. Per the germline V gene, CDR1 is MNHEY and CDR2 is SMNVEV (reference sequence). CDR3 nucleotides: TGTGCCAGCAGTCCCCAGAGGGACAGGGGTTACGAGCAGTACTTC. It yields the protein CASSPQRDRGYEQYF.

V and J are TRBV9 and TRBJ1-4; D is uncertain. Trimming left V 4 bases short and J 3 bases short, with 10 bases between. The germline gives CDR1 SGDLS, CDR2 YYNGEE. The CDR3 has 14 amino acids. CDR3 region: CASSPGSANEKLFF. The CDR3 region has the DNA TGTGCCAGCAGCCCCGGGAGCGCTAATGAAAAACTGTTTTTT.

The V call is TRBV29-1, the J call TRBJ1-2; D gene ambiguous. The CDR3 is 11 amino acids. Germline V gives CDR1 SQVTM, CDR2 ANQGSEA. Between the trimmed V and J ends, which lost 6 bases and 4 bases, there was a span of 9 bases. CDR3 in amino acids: CSVKDLYGYTF. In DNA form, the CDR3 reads TGCAGCGTCAAGGACCTCTATGGCTACACCTTC.

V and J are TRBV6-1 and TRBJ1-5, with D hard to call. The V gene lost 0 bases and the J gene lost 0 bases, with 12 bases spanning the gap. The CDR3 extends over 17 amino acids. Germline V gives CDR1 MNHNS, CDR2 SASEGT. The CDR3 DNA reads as TGTGCCAGCAGTGAAGCTAAATTCCCCTATAGCAATCAGCCCCAGCATTTT. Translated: CASSEAKFPYSNQPQHF.

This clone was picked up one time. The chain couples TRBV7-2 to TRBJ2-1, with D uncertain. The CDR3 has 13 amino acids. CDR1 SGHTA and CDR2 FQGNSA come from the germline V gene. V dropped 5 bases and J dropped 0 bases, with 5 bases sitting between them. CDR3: CASSQFSYNEQFF. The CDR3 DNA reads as TGTGCCAGCAGCCAATTCTCCTACAATGAGCAGTTCTTC.

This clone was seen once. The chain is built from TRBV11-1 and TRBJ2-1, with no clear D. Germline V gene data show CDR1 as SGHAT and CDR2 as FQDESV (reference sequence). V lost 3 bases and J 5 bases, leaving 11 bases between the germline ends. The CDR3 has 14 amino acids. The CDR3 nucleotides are TGTGCCAGCAGCTTCCCGGCAGGCCACAATGAGCAGTTCTTC. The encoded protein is CASSFPAGHNEQFF.

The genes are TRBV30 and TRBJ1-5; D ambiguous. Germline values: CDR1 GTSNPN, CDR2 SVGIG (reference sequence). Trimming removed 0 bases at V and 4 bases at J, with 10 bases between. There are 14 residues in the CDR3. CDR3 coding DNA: TGTGCCTGGAGTGTAGACGGTCCGAATCAGCCCCAGCATTTT. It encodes CAWSVDGPNQPQHF.

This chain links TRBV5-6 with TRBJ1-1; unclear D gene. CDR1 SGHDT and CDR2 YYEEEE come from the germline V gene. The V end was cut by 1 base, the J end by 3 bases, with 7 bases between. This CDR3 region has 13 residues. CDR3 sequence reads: CASSLFGDTEAFF. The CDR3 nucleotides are TGTGCCAGCAGCTTGTTTGGGGACACTGAAGCTTTCTTT. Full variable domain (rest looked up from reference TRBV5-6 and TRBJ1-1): DAGVTQSPTHLIKTRGQQVTLRCSPKSGHDTVSWYQQALGQGPQFIFQYYEEEERQRGNFPDRFSGHQFPNYSSELNVNALLLGDSALYLCASSLFGDTEAFFGQGTRLTVV.

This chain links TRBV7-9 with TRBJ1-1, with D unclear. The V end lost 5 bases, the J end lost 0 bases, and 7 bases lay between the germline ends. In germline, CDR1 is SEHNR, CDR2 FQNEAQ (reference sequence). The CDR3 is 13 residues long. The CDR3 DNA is TGTGCCAGCAGCCGCGAACTGAACACTGAAGCTTTCTTT. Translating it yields CASSRELNTEAFF.

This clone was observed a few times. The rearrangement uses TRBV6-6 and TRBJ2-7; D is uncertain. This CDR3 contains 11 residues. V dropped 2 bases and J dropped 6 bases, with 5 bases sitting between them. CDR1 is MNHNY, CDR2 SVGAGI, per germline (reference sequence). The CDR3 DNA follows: TGTGCCAGCAGTTACAACAGCGAGCAGTACTTC. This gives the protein CASSYNSEQYF.

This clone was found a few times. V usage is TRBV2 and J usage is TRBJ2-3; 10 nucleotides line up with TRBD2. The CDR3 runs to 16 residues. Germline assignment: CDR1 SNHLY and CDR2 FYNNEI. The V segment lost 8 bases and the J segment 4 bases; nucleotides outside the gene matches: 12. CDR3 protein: CASCQRGGVSADTQYF. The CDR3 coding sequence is TGTGCCAGCTGCCAGCGGGGGGGAGTTTCCGCAGATACGCAGTATTTT.

The DNA of the CDR3 is TGTGCCAGCATGCCAGGCTCCTACGAGCAGTACTTC. This translates into CASMPGSYEQYF. J is TRBJ2-7 and V is TRBV6-1; no clear D. Per germline, CDR1 MNHNS and CDR2 SASEGT. V gave up 7 bases and J gave up 0 bases, with 7 bases separating them. This CDR3 is 12 amino acids long.

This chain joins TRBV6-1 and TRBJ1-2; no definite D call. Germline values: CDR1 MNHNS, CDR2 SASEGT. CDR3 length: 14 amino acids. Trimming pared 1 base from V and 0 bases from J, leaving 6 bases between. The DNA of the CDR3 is TGTGCCAGCAGTGAAGGTGGAGCTAACTATGGCTACACCTTC. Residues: CASSEGGANYGYTF.

For the CDR3, the DNA is TGTGCCAGCAGCCCACAAGAAGAGACCCAGTACTTC. This codes for CASSPQEETQYF. J is TRBJ2-5 and V is TRBV7-9; D remains ambiguous. This CDR3 spans 12 amino acids. Trimming pared 5 bases from V and 3 bases from J, leaving 7 bases between. CDR1 SEHNR and CDR2 FQNEAQ come from the germline V gene (reference sequence). The whole variable domain, remainder taken from reference TRBV7-9 and TRBJ2-5, is DTGVSQNPRHKITKRGQNVTFRCDPISEHNRLYWYRQTLGQGPEFLTYFQNEAQLEKSRLLSDRFSAERPKGSFSTLEIQRTEQGDSAMYLCASSPQEETQYFGPGTRLLVL.

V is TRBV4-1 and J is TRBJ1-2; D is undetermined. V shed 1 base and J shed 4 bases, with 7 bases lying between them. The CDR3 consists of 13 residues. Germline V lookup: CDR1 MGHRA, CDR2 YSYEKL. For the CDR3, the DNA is TGCGCCAGCAGCCAAGGACAATCCTATGGCTACACCTTC. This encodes CASSQGQSYGYTF.

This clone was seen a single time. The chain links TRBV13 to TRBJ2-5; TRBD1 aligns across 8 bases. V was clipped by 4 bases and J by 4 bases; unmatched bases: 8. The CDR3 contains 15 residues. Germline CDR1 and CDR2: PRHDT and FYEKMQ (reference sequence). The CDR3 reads CASSYGDRILETQYF. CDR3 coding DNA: TGTGCCAGCAGCTACGGGGACAGGATTCTAGAGACCCAGTACTTC.

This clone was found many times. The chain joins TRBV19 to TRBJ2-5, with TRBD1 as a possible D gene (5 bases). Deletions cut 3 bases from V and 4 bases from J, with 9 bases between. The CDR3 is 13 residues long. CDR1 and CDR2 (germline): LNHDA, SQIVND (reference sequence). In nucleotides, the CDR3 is TGTGCCAGTAGTATCCAGGGATCAGAGACCCAGTACTTC. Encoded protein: CASSIQGSETQYF.

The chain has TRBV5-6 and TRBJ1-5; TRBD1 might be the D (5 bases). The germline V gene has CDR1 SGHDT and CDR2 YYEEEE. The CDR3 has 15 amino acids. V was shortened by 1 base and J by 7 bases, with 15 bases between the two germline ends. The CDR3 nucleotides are TGTGCCAGCAGCTTGATGTGGGACCCGGGGCAGCCCCAGCATTTT. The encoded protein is CASSLMWDPGQPQHF.

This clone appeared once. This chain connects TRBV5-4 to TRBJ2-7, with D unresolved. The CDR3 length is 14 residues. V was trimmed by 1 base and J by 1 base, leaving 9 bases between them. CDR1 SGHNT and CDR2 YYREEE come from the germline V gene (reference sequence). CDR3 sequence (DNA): TGTGCCAGCAGCTTGTTACCAGATTCCTACGAGCAGTACTTC. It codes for CASSLLPDSYEQYF. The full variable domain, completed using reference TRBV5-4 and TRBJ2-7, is ETGVTQSPTHLIKTRGQQVTLRCSSQSGHNTVSWYQQALGQGPQFIFQYYREEENGRGNFPPRFSGLQFPNYSSELNVNALELDDSALYLCASSLLPDSYEQYFGPGTRLTVT.

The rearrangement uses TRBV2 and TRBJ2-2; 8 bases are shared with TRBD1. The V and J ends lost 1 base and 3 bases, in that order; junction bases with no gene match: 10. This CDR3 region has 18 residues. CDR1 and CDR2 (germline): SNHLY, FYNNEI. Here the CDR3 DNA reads TGTGCCAGCAGTGAAGAGGGGGGAGACAGGGGCGACACCGGGGAGCTGTTTTTT. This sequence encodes CASSEEGGDRGDTGELFF.